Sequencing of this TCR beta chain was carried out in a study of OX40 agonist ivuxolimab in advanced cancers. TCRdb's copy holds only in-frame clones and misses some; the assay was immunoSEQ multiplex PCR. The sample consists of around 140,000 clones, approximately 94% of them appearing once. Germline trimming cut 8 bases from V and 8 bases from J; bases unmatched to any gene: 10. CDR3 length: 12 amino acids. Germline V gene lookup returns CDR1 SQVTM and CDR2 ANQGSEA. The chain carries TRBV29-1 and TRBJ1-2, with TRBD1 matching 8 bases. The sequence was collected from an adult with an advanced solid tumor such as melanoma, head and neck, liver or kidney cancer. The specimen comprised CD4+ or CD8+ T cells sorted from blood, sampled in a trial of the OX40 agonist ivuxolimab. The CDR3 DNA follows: TGCAGCACCTCGGACAGGGCGGGCGGCTACACCTTC. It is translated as CSTSDRAGGYTF.